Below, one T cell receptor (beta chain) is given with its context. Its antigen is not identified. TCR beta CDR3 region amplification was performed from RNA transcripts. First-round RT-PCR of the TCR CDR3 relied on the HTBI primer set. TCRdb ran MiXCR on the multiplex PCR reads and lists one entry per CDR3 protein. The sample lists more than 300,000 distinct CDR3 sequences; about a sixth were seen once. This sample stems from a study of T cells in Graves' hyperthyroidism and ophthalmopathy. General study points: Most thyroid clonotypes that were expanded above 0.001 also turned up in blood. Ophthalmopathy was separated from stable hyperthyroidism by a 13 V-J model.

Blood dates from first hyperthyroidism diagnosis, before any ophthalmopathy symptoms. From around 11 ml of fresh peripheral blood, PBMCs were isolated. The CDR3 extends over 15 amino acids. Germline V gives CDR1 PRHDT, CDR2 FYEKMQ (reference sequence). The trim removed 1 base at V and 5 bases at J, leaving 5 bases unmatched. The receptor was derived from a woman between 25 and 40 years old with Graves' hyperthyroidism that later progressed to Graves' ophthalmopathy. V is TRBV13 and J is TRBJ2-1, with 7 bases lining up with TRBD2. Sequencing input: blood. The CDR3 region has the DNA TGTGCCAGCAGCTTAGCGGGAGGAGGTGACAATGAGCAGTTCTTC. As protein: CASSLAGGGDNEQFF. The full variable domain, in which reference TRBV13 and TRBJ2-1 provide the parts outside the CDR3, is AAGVIQSPRHLIKEKRETATLKCYPIPRHDTVYWYQQGPGQDPQFLISFYEKMQSDKGSIPDRFSAQQFSDYHSELNMSSLELGDSALYFCASSLAGGGDNEQFFGPGTRLTVL.